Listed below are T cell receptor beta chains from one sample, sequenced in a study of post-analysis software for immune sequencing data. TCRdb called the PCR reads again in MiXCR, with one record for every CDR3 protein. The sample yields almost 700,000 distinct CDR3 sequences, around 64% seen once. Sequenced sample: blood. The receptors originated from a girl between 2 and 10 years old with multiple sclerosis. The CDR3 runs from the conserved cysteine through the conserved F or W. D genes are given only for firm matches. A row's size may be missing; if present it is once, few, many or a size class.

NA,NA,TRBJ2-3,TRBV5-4,CASRNRGAGDTQYF,TGTGCCAGCAGAAACAGAGGCGCAGGAGATACGCAGTATTTT
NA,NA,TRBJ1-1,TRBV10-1,CASSESLGNTEAFF,TGCGCCAGCAGTGAGTCCTTAGGCAACACTGAAGCTTTCTTT
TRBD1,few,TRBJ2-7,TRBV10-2,CASRPGQPFYEQYF,TGCGCCAGCAGACCGGGACAGCCGTTCTACGAGCAGTACTTC
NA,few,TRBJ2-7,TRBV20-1,CSARGQGLWDEQYF,TGCAGTGCTAGAGGGCAGGGGCTTTGGGACGAGCAGTACTTC
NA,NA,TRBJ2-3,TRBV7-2,CASSLGVLDTQYF,TGTGCCAGCAGCTTAGGGGTTCTCGATACGCAGTATTTT
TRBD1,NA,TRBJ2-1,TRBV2,CASSEGPTGANEQFF,TGTGCCAGCAGTGAAGGGCCGACAGGGGCCAATGAGCAGTTCTTC
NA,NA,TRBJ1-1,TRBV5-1,CASSFSRPRRSTEAFF,TGCGCCAGCAGCTTCTCTAGACCCAGGAGATCCACTGAAGCTTTCTTT
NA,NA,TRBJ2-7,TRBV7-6,CASSAAPDYEQYF,TGTGCCAGCAGCGCCGCGCCGGACTACGAGCAGTACTTC
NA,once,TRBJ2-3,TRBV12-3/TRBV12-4,CASSFPNRGGRITDTQYF,TGTGCCAGCAGTTTCCCTAATAGGGGGGGGCGAATCACAGATACGCAGTATTTT
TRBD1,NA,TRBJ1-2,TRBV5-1,CASSPGQGALGYTF,TGCGCCAGCAGCCCGGGACAGGGGGCGTTGGGTTACACCTTC
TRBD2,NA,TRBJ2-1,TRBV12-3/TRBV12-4,CASSLGGGLARNDEQFF,TGTGCCAGCAGTTTAGGGGGGGGACTAGCGCGAAACGATGAGCAGTTCTTC
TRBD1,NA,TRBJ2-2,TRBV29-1,CSAQGVRTGELFF,TGCAGCGCTCAGGGGGTTCGCACCGGGGAGCTGTTTTTT
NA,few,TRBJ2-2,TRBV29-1,CSVGLRGGAGELFF,TGCAGCGTGGGGCTACGGGGTGGCGCCGGGGAGCTGTTTTTT
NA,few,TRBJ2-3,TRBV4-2,CASSQIPEADTQYF,TGTGCCAGCAGCCAAATACCCGAAGCAGATACGCAGTATTTT
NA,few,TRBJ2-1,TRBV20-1,CSARVRDSSSYNEQFF,TGCAGTGCTAGGGTACGGGACTCCAGCTCCTACAATGAGCAGTTCTTC
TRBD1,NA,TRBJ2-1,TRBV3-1,CASTQRQGLYNEQFF,TGTGCCAGCACCCAGAGACAGGGCCTGTACAATGAGCAGTTCTTC
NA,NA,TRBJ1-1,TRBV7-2,CASSLSGTGTTAFF,TGTGCCAGCAGCTTAAGTGGAACCGGGACGACAGCTTTCTTT
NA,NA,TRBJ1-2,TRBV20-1,CSARSELGATYGYTF,TGCAGTGCTAGAAGTGAGTTAGGGGCCACATATGGCTACACCTTC
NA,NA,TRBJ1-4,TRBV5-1,CASSLQEDEKLFF,TGCGCCAGCAGCTTGCAAGAGGATGAAAAACTGTTTTTT
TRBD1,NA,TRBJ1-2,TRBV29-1,CSVEETGAGSYGYTF,TGCAGCGTTGAAGAAACAGGGGCGGGAAGCTATGGCTACACCTTC
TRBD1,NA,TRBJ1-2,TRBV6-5,CASSTDRTGPIGYTF,TGTGCCAGCAGTACAGACCGGACAGGTCCTATAGGCTACACCTTC
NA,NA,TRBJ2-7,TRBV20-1,CSARRGRVSYEQYF,TGCAGTGCTAGAAGGGGAAGGGTATCCTACGAGCAGTACTTC
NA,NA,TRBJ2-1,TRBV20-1,CSARLGHNEQFF,TGCAGTGCTAGACTGGGTCACAATGAGCAGTTCTTC
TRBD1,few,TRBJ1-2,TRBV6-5,CASSLGTGGSRGYTF,TGTGCCAGCAGCCTAGGGACAGGGGGATCGCGTGGCTACACCTTC
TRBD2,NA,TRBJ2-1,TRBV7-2,CASSLTRAGGRYNEQFF,TGTGCCAGCAGCTTAACCAGAGCGGGAGGAAGGTACAATGAGCAGTTCTTC
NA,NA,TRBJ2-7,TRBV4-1,CASSQESAGVPSYEQYF,TGCGCCAGCAGCCAGGAATCTGCAGGGGTCCCATCCTACGAGCAGTACTTC
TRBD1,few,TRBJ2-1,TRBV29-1,CSVGQGEAYNEQFF,TGCAGCGTTGGACAGGGGGAAGCCTACAATGAGCAGTTCTTC
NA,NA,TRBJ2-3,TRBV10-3,CAISQAVLGTDTQYF,TGTGCCATCAGTCAGGCAGTTTTAGGGACAGATACGCAGTATTTT
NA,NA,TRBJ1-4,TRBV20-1,CSASPSTNEKLFF,TGCAGTGCTAGCCCGTCAACTAATGAAAAACTGTTTTTT
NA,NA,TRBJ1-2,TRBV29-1,CSGGLSPDSGEYGYTF,TGCAGCGGCGGGCTGAGTCCGGACAGTGGGGAATATGGCTACACCTTC
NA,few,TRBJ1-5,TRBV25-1,CASSGGLSSNQPQHF,TGTGCCAGCAGTGGGGGACTATCGAGCAATCAGCCCCAGCATTTT
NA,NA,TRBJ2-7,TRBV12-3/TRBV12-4,CASSFGLPPYNEQYF,TGTGCCAGCAGTTTCGGGCTGCCCCCCTACAATGAGCAGTACTTC